The 9 T cell receptor beta chains listed next were all sequenced from one sample in a study of blood T cell repertoires in COVID-19. The assay was immunoSEQ multiplex PCR, and TCRdb's table has in-frame clones only and misses some. Here the sample spans roughly 300,000 clones, 65% to 90% being singletons. Input material: PBMCs or T cells enriched from blood (not recorded which). All receptors derive from a woman aged 40 to 50 with acute COVID-19.

The gene calls are TRBV20-1 and TRBJ2-7, with D hard to call. The CDR3 runs 11 residues. V was pared by 6 bases and J by 2 bases, with 8 bases between. Germline assignment: CDR1 DFQATT and CDR2 SNEGSKA (reference sequence). CDR3 bases: TGCAGTGCCTTCACAACCTACGAGCAGTACTTC. Its protein product is CSAFTTYEQYF.

V usage is TRBV29-1 and J usage is TRBJ1-1, with D perhaps TRBD1 (6 bases). CDR3 length: 17 residues. Trimming shortened V by 0 bases and J by 1 base, and 18 bases separated the two germline ends. Germline assignment: CDR1 SQVTM and CDR2 ANQGSEA. The CDR3: CSVEDPTGGKGNTEAFF. Here the CDR3 DNA reads TGCAGCGTTGAAGACCCGACAGGAGGTAAAGGGAACACTGAAGCTTTCTTT.

The chain is built from TRBV6-5 and TRBJ1-2, with D possibly TRBD1 on 5 matching bases. From germline, CDR1 is MNHEY and CDR2 SVGAGI. The ends were cut back, 2 bases at V and 3 bases at J, with 10 bases in the middle. This CDR3 comprises 14 residues. The CDR3 coding sequence is TGTGCCAGCAGTTACGACAGCCAGGACTATGGCTACACCTTC. It encodes CASSYDSQDYGYTF.

The rearrangement joins TRBV19 to TRBJ2-2; D perhaps matches TRBD2 (6 bases). Germline V gene data show CDR1 as LNHDA and CDR2 as SQIVND (reference sequence). With 11 bases removed from V and 3 bases from J, the gap between germline ends came to 16 bases. The CDR3 is made up of 14 amino acids. CDR3 DNA sequence: TGTGCCTCAATTTCTGGAGGGCACACCGGGGAGCTGTTTTTT. It specifies CASISGGHTGELFF.

In this sample, this clone turned up once. This chain connects TRBV7-9 to TRBJ1-2; 11 bases line up with TRBD1. In germline, CDR1 is SEHNR, CDR2 FQNEAQ (reference sequence). The CDR3 is 14 residues long. The junction had 5 bases not matched to a gene; V was cut back by 3 bases and J by 8 bases. CDR3 in DNA: TGTGCCAGCAGCTTCCCGGGACAGGGGGTCGGCTACACCTTC. Its translation is CASSFPGQGVGYTF.

The chain joins TRBV29-1 to TRBJ2-7, with a possible D match to TRBD1 (6 bases). The CDR3 runs 12 residues. In germline, CDR1 is SQVTM, CDR2 ANQGSEA. Trimming left V 4 bases short and J 7 bases short, with 14 bases between. The CDR3 here is CSVGRTVMEQYF. The CDR3 region has the DNA TGCAGCGTTGGCCGGACAGTGATGGAGCAGTACTTC.

This clone was observed many times. The chain carries TRBV10-3 and TRBJ2-2; the D gene is possibly TRBD1 (6 bases). CDR3 length: 15 residues. V lost 3 bases and J 3 bases, leaving 11 bases between the germline ends. CDR1 ENHRY and CDR2 SYGVKD come from the germline V gene. In nucleotides, the CDR3 is TGTGCCATCAGTGAAGGAACAGGGTACACCGGGGAGCTGTTTTTT. Translation gives CAISEGTGYTGELFF.

This chain uses TRBV19 with TRBJ1-1, with 9 bases lining up with TRBD1. The junction had 16 bases not matched to a gene; V was cut back by 9 bases and J by 2 bases. CDR1 and CDR2 (germline): LNHDA, SQIVND (reference sequence). The CDR3 spans 17 residues. The CDR3 region is CASTRPLPGQGNTEAFF. The CDR3 bases are TGTGCCAGCACCAGACCCCTACCGGGACAGGGAAACACTGAAGCTTTCTTT.

This chain's CDR3 is CASSLEGSSYNSPLHF. Written as DNA, the CDR3 is TGCGCCAGCAGCTTGGAAGGGAGCTCCTATAATTCACCCCTCCACTTT. J is TRBJ1-6 and V is TRBV5-1, with no clear D. The CDR3 consists of 16 residues. The V end lost 0 bases, the J end lost 0 bases, and 7 bases lay between the germline ends. CDR1 and CDR2 from the germline V gene are SGHRS and YFSETQ.